This TCR beta chain was identified in a study of T-cell memory formation after mild COVID-19. About this clonotype: Its target is not known.

Via MiXCR, TCRdb re-called the 5' RACE reads, giving one row per CDR3 protein. The sample records fewer than 400,000 distinct CDR3 sequences, about a sixth being singletons. The germline CDR1 and CDR2 sequences are SGHRS and YFSETQ. V dropped 2 bases and J dropped 0 bases, with 8 bases sitting between them. The CDR3 consists of 14 residues. Study results and limitations: Clones which contracted sat mainly in CM and EM if CD4+, and in EMRA if CD8+. Cross-reactive memory appears to have joined, as suggested by some responding clones showing up in pre-infection memory. SARS-CoV-2 specificity of second-wave clones peaking day 37 was unconfirmed.

Sequencing used PBMCs or a T cell subset sorted from them (not recorded which). This chain connects TRBV5-1 to TRBJ2-5; D is undetermined. The receptor's source is a man aged 18 to 35 who had mild COVID-19 (a few samples of this study predate the infection). Cell type and time point are not known. The CDR3 DNA follows: TGCGCCAGCAGCTTCCTTGGACACCAAGAGACCCAGTACTTC. It yields the protein CASSFLGHQETQYF.